A selection of T cell receptor beta chains follows, all from one sample in a study of blood T cell repertoires in COVID-19. Profiled with immunoSEQ multiplex PCR; TCRdb holds only in-frame clones, not every one. Seen here are around 190,000 clones, roughly 81% observed once, and the top ten hold around 10%. Specimen: peripheral blood. The receptors shown here come from a woman between 35 and 50 years old with COVID-19, enrolled during active disease. Both conserved end residues are part of each CDR3. Fields, in order: V gene, clone size, D gene, J gene, CDR3 protein, CDR3 DNA. D genes are given only for firm matches. Rows may omit the clone size; those that give it use once, few, many or a size class.

>TRBV6-4|.|.|TRBJ2-1
CASRTFSGAYNEQFF
TGTGCCAGCAGGACGTTTAGCGGAGCCTACAATGAGCAGTTCTTC
>TRBV30|.|.|TRBJ1-4
CAWSVGGYRVEKLFF
TGTGCCTGGAGTGTGGGCGGGTACAGGGTCGAAAAACTGTTTTTT
>TRBV19|.|.|TRBJ2-7
CASGPLQGNYEQYF
TGTGCCAGTGGGCCCTTGCAGGGGAACTACGAGCAGTACTTC
>TRBV5-4|.|.|TRBJ1-4
CASSSLAENEKLFF
TGTGCCAGCAGCTCCCTTGCAGAAAATGAAAAACTGTTTTTT
>TRBV7-3|.|TRBD2|TRBJ2-5
CASSPGLAVPQETQYF
TGTGCCAGCAGCCCAGGACTAGCGGTACCTCAAGAGACCCAGTACTTC
>TRBV27|.|.|TRBJ2-7
CASSLSPSYEQYF
TGTGCCAGCAGTTTATCTCCCAGTTACGAGCAGTACTTC
>TRBV10-1|.|TRBD1|TRBJ1-1
CASSGGTGEAFF
TGCGCCAGCAGTGGGGGGACAGGAGAAGCTTTCTTT
>TRBV3-1/TRBV3-2|.|TRBD2|TRBJ2-1
CASSVGLAGAYNEQFF
TGTGCCAGCAGCGTGGGACTAGCGGGGGCCTACAATGAGCAGTTCTTC
>TRBV7-9|.|.|TRBJ2-1
CASSPLVPLSNEQFF
TGTGCCAGCAGCCCTCTAGTCCCCCTCAGCAATGAGCAGTTCTTC
>TRBV19|.|.|TRBJ2-4
CASTMLATGKVKNIQYF
TGTGCCAGTACCATGCTCGCTACGGGGAAGGTCAAAAACATTCAGTACTTC
>TRBV7-9|.|.|TRBJ1-4
CASSSDGGQVEKLFF
TGTGCCAGCAGTTCGGACGGGGGGCAGGTTGAAAAACTGTTTTTT
>TRBV5-1|few|.|TRBJ2-7
CASSLVVSPYEQYF
TGCGCCAGCAGCTTGGTCGTGTCCCCCTACGAGCAGTACTTC
>TRBV7-9|.|.|TRBJ2-3
CASSLYREFSADTQYF
TGTGCCAGCAGCTTATATCGGGAGTTCTCCGCAGATACGCAGTATTTT
>TRBV6-5|.|TRBD2|TRBJ2-3
CASSLAGRMTDTQYF
TGTGCCAGCAGTTTAGCGGGAAGGATGACAGATACGCAGTATTTT
>TRBV10-3|.|TRBD2|TRBJ2-1
CAIGLAGGGYDEQFF
TGTGCCATCGGATTAGCAGGCGGGGGATACGATGAGCAGTTCTTC
>TRBV6-5|.|TRBD1|TRBJ1-1
CASSSDRVWNTEAFF
TGTGCCAGCAGTTCAGACAGGGTATGGAACACTGAAGCTTTCTTT
>TRBV5-1|many|TRBD1|TRBJ1-1
CASSRGQGTMNTEAFF
TGCGCCAGCAGCCGGGGACAGGGAACCATGAACACTGAAGCTTTCTTT
>TRBV5-4|once|.|TRBJ1-1
CASSLQGYEAFF
TGTGCCAGCAGCTTACAGGGCTATGAAGCTTTCTTT
>TRBV6-5|few|.|TRBJ1-1
CASRPSMNTEAFF
TGTGCCAGCAGACCAAGCATGAACACTGAAGCTTTCTTT
>TRBV4-1|.|.|TRBJ2-1
CASSQDPQSGGQYNEQFF
TGCGCCAGCAGCCAAGATCCGCAGAGTGGCGGACAGTACAATGAGCAGTTCTTC
>TRBV4-1|.|.|TRBJ1-1
CASSQEFDEGWNTEAFF
TGCGCCAGCAGCCAAGAATTCGATGAGGGATGGAACACTGAAGCTTTCTTT
>TRBV20-1|.|.|TRBJ2-5
CSGLRQETQYF
TGCAGTGGACTTAGGCAAGAGACCCAGTACTTC
>TRBV6-5|.|.|TRBJ2-7
CASSYRGLHEQYF
TGTGCCAGCAGTTACAGGGGACTCCACGAGCAGTACTTC
>TRBV13|.|.|TRBJ2-5
CASRSGTQETQYF
TGTGCCAGCAGATCAGGGACTCAAGAGACCCAGTACTTC
>TRBV18|.|.|TRBJ2-2
CASSPLIRPDRSRELFF
TGTGCCAGCTCACCATTAATCCGACCCGACAGGTCGAGGGAGCTGTTTTTT
>TRBV3-1/TRBV3-2|.|.|TRBJ2-7
CASSQDRGAAWYEQYF
TGTGCCAGCAGCCAAGACCGAGGCGCAGCCTGGTACGAGCAGTACTTC
>TRBV6-1|few|.|TRBJ2-4
CASSEAGENIQYF
TGTGCCAGCAGTGAAGCAGGGGAAAACATTCAGTACTTC
>TRBV29-1|.|TRBD2|TRBJ2-3
CSVPPPGTSGGWADTQYF
TGCAGCGTTCCTCCTCCCGGGACTAGCGGGGGGTGGGCAGATACGCAGTATTTT
>TRBV7-4|.|TRBD2|TRBJ2-2
CASSVRGGPGELFF
TGTGCCAGCAGTGTCCGGGGGGGCCCCGGGGAGCTGTTTTTT
>TRBV20-1|.|TRBD2|TRBJ2-5
CSASLASGLQETQYF
TGCAGTGCTAGTTTGGCTAGCGGGCTCCAAGAGACCCAGTACTTC
>TRBV5-6|many|.|TRBJ2-7
CASSLLEGSIYLDEQYF
TGTGCCAGCAGCTTGTTGGAGGGAAGCATTTACTTAGACGAGCAGTACTTC
>TRBV4-2|.|TRBD2|TRBJ2-1
CASRMREGTYNEQFF
TGTGCCAGCAGGATGCGGGAGGGTACCTACAATGAGCAGTTCTTC
>TRBV20-1|.|.|TRBJ1-2
CSASPQDNVNYGYTF
TGCAGTGCTAGTCCTCAGGATAACGTTAACTATGGCTACACCTTC
>TRBV6-1|.|.|TRBJ1-2
CASSELGPGGGYTF
TGTGCCAGCAGTGAACTGGGGCCCGGTGGTGGCTACACCTTC
>TRBV19|.|.|TRBJ1-4
CASQDWETEKLFF
TGTGCCAGCCAAGACTGGGAGACAGAAAAACTGTTTTTT
>TRBV28|.|.|TRBJ1-4
CASSFLDKLFF
TGTGCCAGCAGTTTTTTAGATAAACTGTTTTTT
>TRBV13|.|.|TRBJ2-5
CASSRPYSGETQYF
TGTGCCAGCAGCCGCCCGTATTCGGGGGAGACCCAGTACTTC
>TRBV9|.|.|TRBJ1-6
CASSISRRDSPLHF
TGTGCCAGCAGCATCAGTAGACGGGATTCACCCCTCCACTTT
>TRBV2|once|.|TRBJ2-5
CASSTDRVESQETQYF
TGTGCCAGCAGTACTGACAGAGTTGAAAGCCAAGAGACCCAGTACTTC
>TRBV3-1/TRBV3-2|once|TRBD2|TRBJ2-5
CASSATSGQETQYF
TGTGCCAGCAGCGCGACTAGCGGGCAAGAGACCCAGTACTTC
>TRBV9|.|.|TRBJ2-3
CASSASTDTQYF
TGTGCCAGCAGCGCTAGCACAGATACGCAGTATTTT
>TRBV19|.|TRBD1|TRBJ1-5
CASIGTAHSNQPQHF
TGTGCCAGTATAGGGACAGCTCATAGCAATCAGCCCCAGCATTTT
>TRBV6-5|.|TRBD1|TRBJ1-4
CASMRDRGNEKLFF
TGTGCCAGCATGAGGGACAGGGGGAATGAAAAACTGTTTTTT
>TRBV6-5|.|.|TRBJ2-3
CASSHTDTQYF
TGTGCCAGCAGCCACACAGATACGCAGTATTTT
>TRBV28|.|.|TRBJ1-4
CASSLRGLATNEKLFF
TGTGCCAGCAGTTTGAGGGGACTTGCAACTAATGAAAAACTGTTTTTT
>TRBV18|.|.|TRBJ2-5
CASSRQQLPQETQYF
TGTGCCAGCTCACGGCAACAGCTCCCCCAAGAGACCCAGTACTTC
>TRBV6-2/TRBV6-3|.|.|TRBJ1-5
CASSSITRTGNQPQHF
TGTGCCAGCAGTTCAATCACCCGGACAGGCAATCAGCCCCAGCATTTT
>TRBV4-1|.|.|TRBJ2-5
CASSPGDAEETQYF
TGCGCCAGCAGCCCGGGGGATGCGGAAGAGACCCAGTACTTC
>TRBV6-2/TRBV6-3|.|.|TRBJ2-7
CASSYPNSYEQYF
TGTGCCAGCAGTTACCCAAACTCCTACGAGCAGTACTTC
>TRBV5-1|.|.|TRBJ2-2
CASSLARANTGELFF
TGCGCCAGCAGCTTGGCTCGCGCGAACACCGGGGAGCTGTTTTTT